This TCR beta chain originates from a study of tumor-infiltrating lymphocytes in oesophageal squamous cell carcinoma. TCRdb passed the PCR reads through MiXCR, listing each CDR3 protein once. The sample contains about 12,000 distinct CDR3 sequences, about 60% of which appear only once. J gave up 6 bases and V 7 bases, and 7 bases lay outside the gene matches. Germline CDR1 reads KGHDR; CDR2 reads SFDVKD. The CDR3 is 13 amino acids. The origin of this receptor is a female donor with esophageal squamous cell carcinoma. Sequencing was done on a sample of esophageal tumor tissue. The rearrangement links TRBV24-1 to TRBJ2-5; 7 bases are shared with TRBD1. CDR3 region: CATSRTGQKTQYF. CDR3 nucleotides: TGTGCCACCAGCCGGACAGGTCAGAAGACCCAGTACTTC.